The table lists the clone carrying this T cell receptor (beta chain) with a few counts. This specimen comes from a study of control samples from healthy donors and cancer patients. Germline values: CDR1 GTSNPN, CDR2 SVGIG (reference sequence). The CDR3 extends over 15 amino acids. Trimming removed 0 bases from V and 7 bases from J, with 18 bases in between. Assay: immunoSEQ multiplex PCR; the TCRdb copy retains only in-frame clones and omits some. Counted here are 70,000 to 90,000 clones, 94% occurring once; the ten biggest clones make up around 6.4%. V is TRBV30 and J is TRBJ1-2; no definite D call. This clonotype was sampled from a middle-aged woman in good health. The sequencing input was blood. CDR3 residues: CAWSVNFHLLSGYTF. The DNA of the CDR3 is TGTGCCTGGAGTGTAAACTTCCACCTCCTCTCTGGCTACACCTTC.